The T cell receptor (beta chain) described here comes from a study of blood T cell repertoires in COVID-19. In the original processing: Estimation of nucleated cell counts relied on the amplification of reference gene primers. Assay used: immunoSEQ multiplex PCR; TCRdb lists only in-frame clones, some missing. The V and J calls and clone size are taken from that table; D and trimming were inferred from the DNA. The data show about 20,000 clones, roughly 87% seen once. This CDR3 comprises 14 residues. Germline loops: CDR1 SGHRS, CDR2 YFSETQ. The junction had 7 bases not matched to a gene; V was cut back by 4 bases and J by 3 bases.

This rearrangement joins TRBV5-1 to TRBJ2-7; 7 positions agree with TRBD1. The sequence came from a man in his 70s with acute or convalescent COVID-19. Sequencing was performed on peripheral blood. The chain's CDR3 is CASSHRDRSYEQYF. The CDR3 region has the DNA TGCGCCAGCAGCCACCGGGACAGAAGCTACGAGCAGTACTTC.